Shown below are 28 T cell receptor beta chains from a single sample sequenced in a study of OX40 agonist ivuxolimab in advanced cancers. Clones were read by immunoSEQ multiplex PCR, and TCRdb kept only the in-frame ones, dropping some. The sample consists of tens of thousands of clones, nearly 90% of them appearing once. Sequenced material: CD4+ or CD8+ T cells sorted from blood, taken in a trial of the OX40 agonist ivuxolimab. The receptor source for this set is an adult with an advanced solid tumor such as melanoma, head and neck, liver or kidney cancer.

This chain uses TRBV10-3 with TRBJ2-1; D uncertain. Per the germline V gene, CDR1 is ENHRY and CDR2 is SYGVKD. This CDR3 has 13 amino acids. V dropped 8 bases and J dropped 5 bases, with 13 bases sitting between them. This CDR3 reads CAILAALNNEQFF. The CDR3 DNA is TGTGCCATCCTCGCGGCCCTTAACAATGAGCAGTTCTTC.

The J gene is TRBJ2-5, the V gene TRBV4-1; 10 nucleotides agree with TRBD1. The CDR3 length is 20 residues. V was pared by 2 bases and J by 1 base, with 16 bases of the junction left unmatched. Germline V gene sequence: CDR1 MGHRA, CDR2 YSYEKL. The CDR3 region has the DNA TGCGCCAGCAGCCAAAATTCGTATAGCGGGACAGGGGTCTCCCAAGAGACCCAGTACTTC. This encodes CASSQNSYSGTGVSQETQYF.

The V and J genes are TRBV7-3 and TRBJ1-1, with a possible D match to TRBD1 (5 bases). V was shortened by 1 base and J by 4 bases, with 10 bases between the two germline ends. The length of the CDR3 is 14 residues. In germline, CDR1 is SGHTA, CDR2 FQGTGA. CDR3 in DNA: TGTGCCAGCAGCTTAAGCGGGACGGTCACTGAAGCTTTCTTT. Amino acids: CASSLSGTVTEAFF.

The V call is TRBV30, the J call TRBJ2-7, with 7 bases matching TRBD1. Germline CDR1 and CDR2: GTSNPN and SVGIG (reference sequence). The CDR3 extends over 13 amino acids. The V and J ends lost 0 bases and 3 bases, in that order; junction bases with no gene match: 2. The CDR3 reads CAWSVAGGYEQYF. The CDR3 DNA sequence: TGTGCCTGGAGTGTAGCAGGGGGCTACGAGCAGTACTTC.

V is TRBV28 and J is TRBJ1-5; D might be TRBD1 (5 bases). V lost 6 bases, J lost 2 bases, and 8 bases lay in between. CDR1 is MDHEN, CDR2 SYDVKM, per germline. There are 13 residues in the CDR3. CDR3 nucleotide sequence: TGTGCCAGCAGGAGGGACGGCAATCAGCCCCAGCATTTT. Translating it yields CASRRDGNQPQHF.

The chain employs TRBV27 and TRBJ1-1; D perhaps matches TRBD1 (6 bases). CDR3 length equals 15 residues. Germline V lookup: CDR1 MNHEY, CDR2 SMNVEV (reference sequence). V gave up 6 bases and J gave up 0 bases, with 14 bases separating them. The CDR3 nucleotides are TGTGCCAGCAGGACAGGCATCCAGATGAACACTGAAGCTTTCTTT. Its translation: CASRTGIQMNTEAFF.

This clone was picked up one time. This chain links TRBV28 with TRBJ2-7; no clear D gene. Germline V gene data show CDR1 as MDHEN and CDR2 as SYDVKM. This CDR3 contains 14 residues. Trimming took 2 bases from V and 3 from J, leaving 11 bases between them. The CDR3 protein is CASSLGRFDYEQYF. The CDR3 bases are TGTGCCAGCAGTTTAGGGCGGTTCGACTACGAGCAGTACTTC.

The chain uses TRBV30 and TRBJ2-5; the match to TRBD1 covers 8 bases. The J call may be in error: the DNA end matches TRBJ2-7 better. CDR3 length equals 14 residues. The V gene's germline CDR1 is GTSNPN and CDR2 SVGIG (reference sequence). The CDR3 here is CAWGAWTGSGEQYF. DNA for the CDR3: TGTGCCTGGGGTGCTTGGACAGGGTCGGGCGAGCAGTACTTC.

V gene TRBV9 combines with J gene TRBJ1-3, with D possibly matching TRBD1 (5 bases). Trimming removed 0 bases from V and 0 bases from J, with 13 bases in between. This CDR3 is 17 amino acids long. CDR1 SGDLS and CDR2 YYNGEE come from the germline V gene. CDR3 residues: CASSVDSDRISGNTIYF. The CDR3 bases are TGTGCCAGCAGCGTAGACTCTGACAGAATCTCTGGAAACACCATATATTTT.

The V gene is TRBV19, the J gene TRBJ1-5; TRBD1 might be the D (6 bases). The germline V gene encodes CDR1 LNHDA and CDR2 SQIVND (reference sequence). The CDR3 has 15 residues. V gave up 6 bases and J gave up 4 bases, with 16 bases separating them. The CDR3 region is CASRSGGAGNQPQHF. As DNA, the CDR3 is TGTGCCAGTAGATCGGGGGGGGCTGGGAATCAGCCCCAGCATTTT.

V usage is TRBV12-5 and J usage is TRBJ1-5, with a tentative D call TRBD1 (6 bases). The CDR3 is 13 amino acids. V gave up 6 bases and J gave up 4 bases, with 10 bases separating them. Germline V lookup: CDR1 LGHNT, CDR2 FRNRAP. DNA for the CDR3: TGTGCTAGTGGAAAAGGGGGGAATCAGCCCCAGCATTTT. Amino acid sequence: CASGKGGNQPQHF.

The V and J genes are TRBV27 and TRBJ2-7; D not resolved. The CDR3 covers 13 residues. The V gene's germline CDR1 is MNHEY and CDR2 SMNVEV (reference sequence). V lost 2 bases and J 1 base, leaving 6 bases between the germline ends. The DNA for the CDR3 is TGTGCCAGCAGTTTAATTCAATCCTACGAGCAGTACTTC. Protein: CASSLIQSYEQYF.

The chain has TRBV10-1 and TRBJ2-3; D is possibly TRBD2 (5 bases). This CDR3 is 15 amino acids long. Germline CDR1 reads WNHNN; CDR2 reads SYGVQD (reference sequence). The V end was cut by 6 bases, the J end by 2 bases, with 15 bases between. CDR3 protein: CASSRQPSPTDTQYF. In nucleotides, the CDR3 is TGCGCCAGCAGCCGACAACCTAGCCCCACAGATACGCAGTATTTT.

This chain uses TRBV10-3 with TRBJ1-5; perhaps TRBD1 as D (5 bases). The CDR3 has 14 residues. Germline CDR1 is ENHRY and CDR2 is SYGVKD. V was pared by 3 bases and J by 2 bases, with 8 bases between. DNA for the CDR3: TGTGCCATCAGTGAAAGGGGTGGCAATCAGCCCCAGCATTTT. Translating it yields CAISERGGNQPQHF.

The chain joins TRBV28 to TRBJ1-4, with D perhaps matching TRBD1 (6 bases). The CDR3 spans 14 residues. Germline V gene sequence: CDR1 MDHEN, CDR2 SYDVKM. Trimming took 7 bases from V and 5 from J, leaving 14 bases between them. The CDR3 coding sequence is TGTGCCAGCACCCAGGACAGCCTAAATGAAAAACTGTTTTTT. Translation: CASTQDSLNEKLFF. Drawing the rest from reference TRBV28 and TRBJ1-4, the complete variable domain is DVKVTQSSRYLVKRTGEKVFLECVQDMDHENMFWYRQDPGLGLRLIYFSYDVKMKEKGDIPEGYSVSREKKERFSLILESASTNQTSMYLCASTQDSLNEKLFFGSGTQLSVL.

This rearrangement joins TRBV9 to TRBJ1-3; unclear D gene. The V gene's germline CDR1 is SGDLS and CDR2 YYNGEE. V gave up 2 bases and J gave up 0 bases, with 12 bases separating them. This CDR3 has 16 residues. CDR3: CASSVLGGSSGNTIYF. The CDR3 bases are TGTGCCAGCAGCGTCCTGGGCGGAAGCTCTGGAAACACCATATATTTT.

This clone was recorded a few times. V and J are TRBV11-2 and TRBJ1-5; D is possibly TRBD1 (6 bases). The CDR3 runs to 13 residues. Germline CDR1 is SGHAT and CDR2 is FQNNGV. The V gene lost 5 bases and the J gene lost 5 bases, with 10 bases spanning the gap. CDR3 sequence: CASSQDSDQPQHF. CDR3 in DNA: TGTGCCAGCAGCCAGGACAGTGATCAGCCCCAGCATTTT.

V usage is TRBV6-5 and J usage is TRBJ2-5; D may be TRBD1 (6 bases). The CDR3 is made up of 15 amino acids. CDR1 and CDR2 (germline): MNHEY, SVGAGI. V lost 0 bases and J 4 bases, leaving 12 bases between the germline ends. CDR3 sequence (DNA): TGTGCCAGCAGTTACTCCAAAAGGGGGAGAGAGACCCAGTACTTC. Translated, it gives CASSYSKRGRETQYF.

J is TRBJ1-2 and V is TRBV19, with D unclear. CDR3 length: 15 residues. V dropped 3 bases and J dropped 1 base, with 12 bases sitting between them. Germline V CDR1 and CDR2: LNHDA, SQIVND (reference sequence). The CDR3 reads CASSIVPGVNYGYTF. CDR3 coding DNA: TGTGCCAGTAGTATCGTCCCAGGAGTTAACTATGGCTACACCTTC.

V usage is TRBV4-1 and J usage is TRBJ2-3; D gene unclear. The V end lost 0 bases, the J end lost 0 bases, and 4 bases lay between the germline ends. Looked up from germline, CDR1 is MGHRA and CDR2 is YSYEKL. There are 14 residues in the CDR3. The CDR3 loop reads CASSQDLSTDTQYF. As DNA, the CDR3 is TGCGCCAGCAGCCAAGATTTGAGCACAGATACGCAGTATTTT.

The rearrangement uses TRBV5-1 and TRBJ2-7; 7 bases agree with TRBD1. The trim removed 2 bases at V and 2 bases at J, leaving 4 bases unmatched. Germline CDR1 SGHRS, CDR2 YFSETQ. CDR3 length: 14 amino acids. The CDR3 DNA follows: TGCGCCAGCAGCTTAGCCGGACAGGCCTACGAGCAGTACTTC. Residues: CASSLAGQAYEQYF. Using reference TRBV5-1 and TRBJ2-7 for the parts outside the CDR3, the full variable domain is KAGVTQTPRYLIKTRGQQVTLSCSPISGHRSVSWYQQTPGQGLQFLFEYFSETQRNKGNFPGRFSGRQFSNSRSEMNVSTLELGDSALYLCASSLAGQAYEQYFGPGTRLTVT.

The chain recombines TRBV11-2 with TRBJ2-4, with D unresolved. V was clipped by 1 base and J by 2 bases, with 3 bases between them. Looked up from germline, CDR1 is SGHAT and CDR2 is FQNNGV. The CDR3 length is 13 residues. The CDR3 DNA sequence: TGTGCCAGCAGCTTAGCCCCCAAAAACATTCAGTACTTC. Translation: CASSLAPKNIQYF.

The chain has TRBV5-1 and TRBJ2-7, with a possible D match to TRBD2 (7 bases). The CDR3 loop spans 16 amino acids. Germline V lookup: CDR1 SGHRS, CDR2 YFSETQ. Deletions cut 0 bases from V and 2 bases from J, with 15 bases between. The DNA for the CDR3 is TGCGCCAGCAGCTTGGGAGTAGGAGGGGGGGCCTACGAGCAGTACTTC. It specifies CASSLGVGGGAYEQYF.

This chain joins TRBV28 and TRBJ2-3; D gene unclear. Germline CDR1 is MDHEN and CDR2 is SYDVKM. The CDR3 covers 16 residues. The V end was cut by 2 bases, the J end by 0 bases, with 12 bases between. This CDR3 reads CASSLAWTLSTDTQYF. CDR3 bases: TGTGCCAGCAGTTTAGCTTGGACCCTTAGCACAGATACGCAGTATTTT.

This rearrangement joins TRBV5-1 to TRBJ2-1; a possible D gene is TRBD2 (6 bases). Germline loops: CDR1 SGHRS, CDR2 YFSETQ. This CDR3 contains 14 residues. With 4 bases removed from V and 7 bases from J, the gap between germline ends came to 15 bases. This CDR3 reads CASSNRDSGNEQFF. DNA of the CDR3: TGCGCCAGCAGCAACCGGGACTCGGGGAATGAGCAGTTCTTC.

This clone was detected only once. J is TRBJ1-2 and V is TRBV30; 7 nucleotides match TRBD1. This CDR3 spans 13 amino acids. J lost 5 bases, V lost 2 bases, and 5 bases had no gene match. CDR1 and CDR2 from the germline V gene are GTSNPN and SVGIG (reference sequence). CDR3 protein: CAWSRTGRYGYTF. In nucleotides, the CDR3 is TGTGCCTGGAGTAGGACAGGTCGGTATGGCTACACCTTC.

V is TRBV19 and J is TRBJ1-3, with D possibly TRBD1 on 5 matching bases. Trimming took 10 bases from V and 4 from J, leaving 14 bases between them. The CDR3 is made up of 13 amino acids. Germline V CDR1 and CDR2: LNHDA, SQIVND (reference sequence). CDR3 protein: CATAWGSGNTIYF. The CDR3 nucleotides are TGTGCCACCGCCTGGGGGTCCGGAAACACCATATATTTT.

The chain employs TRBV6-5 and TRBJ2-5; the D gene is possibly TRBD1 (6 bases). Germline-derived CDR1 and CDR2 are MNHEY and SVGAGI. Trimming stripped 1 base from V and 7 bases from J, with 13 bases between. There are 14 residues in the CDR3. This chain's CDR3 is CASSYYGEGGTQYF. The CDR3 DNA reads TGTGCCAGCAGTTACTACGGTGAAGGGGGGACCCAGTACTTC.